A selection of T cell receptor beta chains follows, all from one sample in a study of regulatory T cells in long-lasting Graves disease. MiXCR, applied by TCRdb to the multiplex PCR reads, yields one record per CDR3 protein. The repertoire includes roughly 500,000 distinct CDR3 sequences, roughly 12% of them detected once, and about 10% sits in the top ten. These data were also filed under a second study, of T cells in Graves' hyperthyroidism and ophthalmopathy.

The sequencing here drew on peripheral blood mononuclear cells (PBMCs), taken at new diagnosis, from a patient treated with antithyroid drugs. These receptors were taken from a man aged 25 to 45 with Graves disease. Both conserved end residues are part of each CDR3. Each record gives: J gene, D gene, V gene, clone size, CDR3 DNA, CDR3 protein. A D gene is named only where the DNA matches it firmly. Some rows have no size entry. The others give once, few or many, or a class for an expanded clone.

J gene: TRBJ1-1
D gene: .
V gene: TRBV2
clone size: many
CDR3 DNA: TGTGCCAGCGAAACTTCGGGGCGGGCTGCTGAAGCTTTCTTT
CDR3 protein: CASETSGRAAEAFF

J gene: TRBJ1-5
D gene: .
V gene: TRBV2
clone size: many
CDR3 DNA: TGTGCCAGCAGGACGGGGATACAGCAGAATCAGCCCCAGCATTTT
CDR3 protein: CASRTGIQQNQPQHF

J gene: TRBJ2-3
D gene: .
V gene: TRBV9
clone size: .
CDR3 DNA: TGTGCCAGCAGCGCCTCTAGCGTCACAGATACGCAGTATTTT
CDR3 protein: CASSASSVTDTQYF

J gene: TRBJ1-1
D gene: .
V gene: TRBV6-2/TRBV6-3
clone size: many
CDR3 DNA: TGTGCCAGCAGTTTTTCGACATCTAACACTGAAGCTTTCTTT
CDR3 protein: CASSFSTSNTEAFF

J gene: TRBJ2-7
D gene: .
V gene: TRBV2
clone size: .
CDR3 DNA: TGTGCCAGCAGTGAAGTGAGGGAGTCCTACGGGCAGTACTTC
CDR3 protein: CASSEVRESYGQYF

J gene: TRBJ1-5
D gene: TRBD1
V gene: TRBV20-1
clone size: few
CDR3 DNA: TGCAGTGCTAGAGAAAAGGCAGGGGGTTTTCAGCCCCAGCATTTT
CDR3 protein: CSAREKAGGFQPQHF

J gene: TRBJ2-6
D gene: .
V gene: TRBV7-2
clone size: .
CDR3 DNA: TGTGCCAGCAGCTTAGCTGGTATCGGGCCAGTCGAACACTCTGGGGCCGACGTCCTGACTTTC
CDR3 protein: CASSLAGIGPVEHSGADVLTF

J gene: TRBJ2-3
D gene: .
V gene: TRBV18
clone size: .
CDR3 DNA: TGTGCCAGCTCACCAAGTTATGGGGGAATGAGCACAGATACGCAGTATTTT
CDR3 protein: CASSPSYGGMSTDTQYF

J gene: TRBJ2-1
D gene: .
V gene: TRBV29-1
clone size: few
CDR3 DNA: TGCAGCGTTGAGGTAAATGAGCAGTTCTTC
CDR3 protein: CSVEVNEQFF

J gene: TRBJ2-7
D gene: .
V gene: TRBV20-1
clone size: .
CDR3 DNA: TGCAGTGCTAGAGATTTAAGTTCCGCCAACTACTTC
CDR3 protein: CSARDLSSANYF

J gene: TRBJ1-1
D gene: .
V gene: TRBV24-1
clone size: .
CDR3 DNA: TGTGCCACCAGTGATTTGAGAGAAGCTTTCTTT
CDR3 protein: CATSDLREAFF

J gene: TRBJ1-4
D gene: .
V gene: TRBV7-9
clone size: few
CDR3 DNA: TGTGCCAGCAGCCCCAACGGACATCCCGAAAAACTGTTTTTT
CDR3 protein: CASSPNGHPEKLFF

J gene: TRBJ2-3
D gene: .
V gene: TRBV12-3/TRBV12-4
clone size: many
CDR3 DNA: TGTGCCAGCAGTTCCCCCGCTGCAGATACGCAGTATTTT
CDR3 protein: CASSSPAADTQYF

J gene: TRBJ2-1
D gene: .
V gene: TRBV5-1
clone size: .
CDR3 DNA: TGCGCCAGCAGCTGGAGCGGTACATCCTACAATGAGCAGTTCTTC
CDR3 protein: CASSWSGTSYNEQFF

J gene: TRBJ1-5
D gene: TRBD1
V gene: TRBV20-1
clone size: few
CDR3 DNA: TGCAGTGCCAGGCCACAGGGGGCGGGGGTAGGCCAGCCCCAGCATTTT
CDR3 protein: CSARPQGAGVGQPQHF

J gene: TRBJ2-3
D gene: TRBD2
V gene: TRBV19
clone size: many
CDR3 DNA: TGTGCCAGTAGTATCAGGAGCGGGGCTAGCACAGATACGCAGTATTTT
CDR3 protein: CASSIRSGASTDTQYF

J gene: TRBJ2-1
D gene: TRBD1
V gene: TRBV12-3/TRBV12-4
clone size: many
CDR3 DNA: TGTGCCAGCAGCCAATCTCGGGACAGGGGGGATGAGCAGTTCTTC
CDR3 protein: CASSQSRDRGDEQFF

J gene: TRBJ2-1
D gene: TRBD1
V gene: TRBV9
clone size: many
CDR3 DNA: TGTGCCAGCAGCGTTGTTTCGGGACAGGGGATATATGAGCAGTTCTTC
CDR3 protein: CASSVVSGQGIYEQFF

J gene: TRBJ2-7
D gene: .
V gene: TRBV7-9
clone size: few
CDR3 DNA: TGTGCCAGCAGCCCCCCAAGGGGCGAGCAGTACTTC
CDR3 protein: CASSPPRGEQYF

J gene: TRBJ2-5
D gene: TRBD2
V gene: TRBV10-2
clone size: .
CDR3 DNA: TGCGCCAGCAGACTAGCGGGAGAGGCGACCCAGTACTTC
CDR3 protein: CASRLAGEATQYF

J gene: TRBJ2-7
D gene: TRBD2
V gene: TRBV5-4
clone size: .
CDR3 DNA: TGTGCCAGCAGGACTGGGGGGGTGAGCTCCTACGAGCAGTACTTC
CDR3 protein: CASRTGGVSSYEQYF

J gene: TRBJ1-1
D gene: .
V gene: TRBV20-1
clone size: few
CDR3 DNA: TGCAGTGCTAGAGATCTCTGGGCAGTAGACCGCGCTGAAGCTTTCTTT
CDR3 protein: CSARDLWAVDRAEAFF

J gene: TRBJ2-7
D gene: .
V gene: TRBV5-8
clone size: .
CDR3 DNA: TGTGCCAGCAGCGCCAGGGGCACTTACGAGCAGTACTTC
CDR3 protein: CASSARGTYEQYF

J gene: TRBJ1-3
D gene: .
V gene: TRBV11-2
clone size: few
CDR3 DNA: TGTGCCAGCAGCCCAGGTCGCAGAGCTGGAAACACCATATATTTT
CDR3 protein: CASSPGRRAGNTIYF

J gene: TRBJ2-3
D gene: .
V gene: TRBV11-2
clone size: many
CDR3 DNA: TGTGCCAGCAGCTTAGGAGAGGGGGGGAGGGATACGCAGTATTTT
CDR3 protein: CASSLGEGGRDTQYF

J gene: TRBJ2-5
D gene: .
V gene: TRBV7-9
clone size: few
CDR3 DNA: TGTGCCAGCCACGTTATCGGGGAAGAGACCCAGTACTTC
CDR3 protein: CASHVIGEETQYF

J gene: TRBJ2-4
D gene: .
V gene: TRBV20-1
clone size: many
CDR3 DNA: TGCAGTGCTACCCATGCGGCGCGGGCTTTAAACATTCAGTACTTC
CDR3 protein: CSATHAARALNIQYF

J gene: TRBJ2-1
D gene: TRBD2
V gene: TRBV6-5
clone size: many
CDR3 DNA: TGTGCCAGCAGTTACTCGAGTCCTAGCGGGAGGAATGAGCAGTTCTTC
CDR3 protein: CASSYSSPSGRNEQFF

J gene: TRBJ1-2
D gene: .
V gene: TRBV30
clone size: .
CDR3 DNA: TGTGCCTGGTCAGGGATCGGAGGCTACACCTTC
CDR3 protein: CAWSGIGGYTF

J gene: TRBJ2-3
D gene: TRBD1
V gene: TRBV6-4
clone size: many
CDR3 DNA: TGTGCCAGCAGTCTGGGACAGGGGATGGATACGCAGTATTTT
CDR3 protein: CASSLGQGMDTQYF

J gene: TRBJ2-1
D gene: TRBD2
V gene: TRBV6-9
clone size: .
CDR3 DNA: TGTGCCAGCAGTTACTCTCCTAGCGGGAACCATGAGCAGTTCTTC
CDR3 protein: CASSYSPSGNHEQFF

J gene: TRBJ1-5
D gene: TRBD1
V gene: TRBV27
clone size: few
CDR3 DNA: TGTGCCAGCAGCAGGGACAGGGGCTTAAATCAGCCCCAGCATTTT
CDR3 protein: CASSRDRGLNQPQHF

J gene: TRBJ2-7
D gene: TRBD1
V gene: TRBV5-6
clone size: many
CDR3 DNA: TGTGCCAGCAGCTTGCCACCGGGACAGCTACCCTACGAGCAGTACTTC
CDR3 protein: CASSLPPGQLPYEQYF

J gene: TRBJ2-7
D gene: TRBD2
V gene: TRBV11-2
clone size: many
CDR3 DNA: TGTGCCAGCAGCTCAGGGACTAGCGGGAGAGGGTACGAGCAGTACTTC
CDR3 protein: CASSSGTSGRGYEQYF

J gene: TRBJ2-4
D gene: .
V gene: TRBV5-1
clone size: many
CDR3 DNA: TGCGCCAGCAATTCAGGGTCCGATATAGCCAAAAACATTCAGTACTTC
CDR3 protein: CASNSGSDIAKNIQYF

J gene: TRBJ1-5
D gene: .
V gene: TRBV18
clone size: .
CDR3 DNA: TGTGCTAGCTCGGCGACAGAGAGCAATCAGCCCCAGCATTTT
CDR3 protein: CASSATESNQPQHF

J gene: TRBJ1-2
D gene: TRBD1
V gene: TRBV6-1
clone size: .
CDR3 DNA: TGTGCCAGCAGTGACCCCACAGGGGTCTATGGCTACACCTTC
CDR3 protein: CASSDPTGVYGYTF

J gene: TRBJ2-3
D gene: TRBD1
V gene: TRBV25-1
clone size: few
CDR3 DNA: TGTGCCAGCAGTGAGAACAGGGGGCTGAGCACAGATACGCAGTATTTT
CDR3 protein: CASSENRGLSTDTQYF

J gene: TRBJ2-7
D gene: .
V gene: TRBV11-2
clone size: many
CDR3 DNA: TGTGCCAGCAGCTTGGCCAGCGGATTCTCCTACGAGCAGTACTTC
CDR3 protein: CASSLASGFSYEQYF

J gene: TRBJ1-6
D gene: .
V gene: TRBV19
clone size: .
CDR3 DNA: TGTGCCAGTACCGCCCGGATTCAGGATTCACCCCTCCACTTT
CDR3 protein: CASTARIQDSPLHF

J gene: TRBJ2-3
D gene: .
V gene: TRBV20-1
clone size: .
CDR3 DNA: TGCAGTGCTAGAGATAACCGATTTAGCACAGATACGCAGTATTTT
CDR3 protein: CSARDNRFSTDTQYF

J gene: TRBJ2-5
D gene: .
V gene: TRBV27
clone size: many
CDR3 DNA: TGTGCCAGCAGTTCAATGACCGGCTTAGGGACCCAGTACTTC
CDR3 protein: CASSSMTGLGTQYF

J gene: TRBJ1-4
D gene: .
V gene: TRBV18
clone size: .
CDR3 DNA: TGTGCCAGCTCACGGTTTCGGACCGTTCGACCGTGGAAGCGTGAAAAACTGTTTTTT
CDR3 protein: CASSRFRTVRPWKREKLFF

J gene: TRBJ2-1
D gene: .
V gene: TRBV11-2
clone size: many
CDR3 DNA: TGTGCCAGCAGCCGCGATTCTCTCAATGAGCAGTTCTTC
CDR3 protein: CASSRDSLNEQFF

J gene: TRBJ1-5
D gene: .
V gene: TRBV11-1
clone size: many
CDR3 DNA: TGTGCCAGCAGCCCCGGGTCCGTCTCAGGGCCCGAGCCCCAGCATTTT
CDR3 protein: CASSPGSVSGPEPQHF

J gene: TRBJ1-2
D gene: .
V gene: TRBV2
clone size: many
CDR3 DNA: TGTGCCAGCCGGGAATATGGCTACACCTTC
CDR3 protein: CASREYGYTF

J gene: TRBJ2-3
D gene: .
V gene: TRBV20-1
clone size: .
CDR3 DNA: TGCAGCTACACGACTTATATCGCGACGCAGTATTTT
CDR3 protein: CSYTTYIATQYF

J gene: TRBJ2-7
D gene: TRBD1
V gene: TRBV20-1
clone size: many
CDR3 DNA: TGCAGTGCTCTCCCCTCCGGGACAGCTACCTACGAGCAGTACTTC
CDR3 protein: CSALPSGTATYEQYF

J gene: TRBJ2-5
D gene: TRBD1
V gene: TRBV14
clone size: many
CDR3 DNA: TGTGCCAGCAGCCTCCCGGGACAGGGGGCGATTGTTGGAGAGACCCAGTACTTC
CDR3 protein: CASSLPGQGAIVGETQYF

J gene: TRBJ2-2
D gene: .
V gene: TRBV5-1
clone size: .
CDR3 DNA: TGCGCCAGCAGCTTGGATGGGACACTTTTTGGGGAGCTGTTTTTT
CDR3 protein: CASSLDGTLFGELFF

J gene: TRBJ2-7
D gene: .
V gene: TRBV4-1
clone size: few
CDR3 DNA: TGCGCCAGCAGCCAAGAGCGGGACCCCTACGAGCAGTACTTC
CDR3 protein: CASSQERDPYEQYF

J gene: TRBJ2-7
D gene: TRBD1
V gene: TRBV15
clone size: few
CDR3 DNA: TGTGCCACCAGCAGGAGACAGGGGTTTAAGAATGAGCAGTACTTC
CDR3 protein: CATSRRQGFKNEQYF

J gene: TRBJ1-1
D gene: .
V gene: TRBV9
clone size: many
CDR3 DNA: TGTGCCAGCACCCCCATGCCTTGGGGGAACACTGAAGCTTTCTTT
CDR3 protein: CASTPMPWGNTEAFF

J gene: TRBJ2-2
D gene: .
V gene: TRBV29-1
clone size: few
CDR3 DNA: TGCAGCGGATACAACACCGGGGAGCTGTTTTTT
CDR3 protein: CSGYNTGELFF

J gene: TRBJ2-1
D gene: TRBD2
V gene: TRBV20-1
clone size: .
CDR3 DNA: TGCAGTGCTAGAGTAGCGGGAGGGTTCCATGAGCAGTTCTTC
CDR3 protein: CSARVAGGFHEQFF